This TCR beta chain originates from a study of T-cell reconstitution after alpha-beta-depleted transplantation in children. The authors prepared the TCRbeta library with unique molecular identifiers. TCRdb reanalysed the PCR reads using MiXCR and keeps one entry per CDR3 protein. The sample contains around 490,000 distinct CDR3 sequences, about an eighth of which appear only once. The sample holds a few counts of this clonotype. This receptor was obtained from a female patient aged 2-15 years who had a stem cell transplant for aplastic anemia, so the T cells may come from the graft donor. This material consisted of PBMCs, mostly from graft donor cells, taken 180 days after TCRalphabeta/CD19-depleted stem cell transplant.

The CDR3 nucleotides read TGTGCCAGCAGCCAAGAAACGGTGGTTACCGGGGTCTGGGGGACCCTGGACGGGGGCATTCAGTACTTC. Amino acids: CASSQETVVTGVWGTLDGGIQYF. J is TRBJ2-4 and V is TRBV4-2; TRBD2 might be the D (6 bases). V was pared by 0 bases and J by 9 bases, with 39 bases between. This CDR3 region has 23 residues. Germline-derived CDR1 and CDR2 are LGHNA and YNFKEQ.